These T cell receptor beta chains were read from a single sample in a study of blood T cell repertoires in COVID-19. Measured with immunoSEQ multiplex PCR; TCRdb has only the in-frame clones, and not every one. The sample includes a few hundred thousand clones, roughly 86% seen only once; the top ten take about 1%. The specimen sequenced was PBMCs or T cells enriched from blood (not recorded which). These receptors were obtained from a woman under 40 who had recovered from COVID-19. CDR3s leave out the opening cysteine and the closing phenylalanine or tryptophan. The size of a clone is reported for some rows only, either as once, few or many, or as a class for expanded clones.

j_call: TRBJ2-5; clone_size: once; v_call: TRBV5-1; cdr3_aa: ASSSVIPGETQY
j_call: TRBJ1-1; clone_size: .; v_call: TRBV6-5; cdr3_aa: ASSYGRGQNTEAF
j_call: TRBJ2-7; clone_size: once; v_call: TRBV11-2; cdr3_aa: ASSLGSGGAEGRGDEQY
j_call: TRBJ1-2; clone_size: .; v_call: TRBV3-1/TRBV3-2; cdr3_aa: ASSYRRGDGYT
j_call: TRBJ1-1; clone_size: .; v_call: TRBV28; cdr3_aa: ASSLVAGTGIVIAF
j_call: TRBJ2-7; clone_size: .; v_call: TRBV18; cdr3_aa: ASSPSLVPHEQY
j_call: TRBJ2-3; clone_size: .; v_call: TRBV6-4; cdr3_aa: ASSAGSGGNTDTQY
j_call: TRBJ2-7; clone_size: .; v_call: TRBV6-5; cdr3_aa: ASRDRGFPYEQY
j_call: TRBJ1-4; clone_size: .; v_call: TRBV7-2; cdr3_aa: ASSSQGATNEKLF
j_call: TRBJ1-2; clone_size: .; v_call: TRBV5-1; cdr3_aa: ASSLENPGTATGYT
j_call: TRBJ1-4; clone_size: .; v_call: TRBV5-1; cdr3_aa: ASSFQGATNEKLF
j_call: TRBJ1-1; clone_size: .; v_call: TRBV7-9; cdr3_aa: ASSLSRAMNTEAF
j_call: TRBJ2-7; clone_size: .; v_call: TRBV4-1; cdr3_aa: ASSQTTTYEQY
j_call: TRBJ2-7; clone_size: .; v_call: TRBV7-6; cdr3_aa: ASSLGTSGKPDYEQY
j_call: TRBJ1-5; clone_size: .; v_call: TRBV6-5; cdr3_aa: ASRITVGPQH
j_call: TRBJ2-7; clone_size: .; v_call: TRBV19; cdr3_aa: ATQGGREQY
j_call: TRBJ1-6; clone_size: .; v_call: TRBV2; cdr3_aa: ATRQDLSYNSPLH
j_call: TRBJ2-1; clone_size: .; v_call: TRBV27; cdr3_aa: ASIRQNGNEQF
j_call: TRBJ2-3; clone_size: .; v_call: TRBV27; cdr3_aa: AGPGWVTGTDTQY
j_call: TRBJ2-1; clone_size: few; v_call: TRBV11-3; cdr3_aa: ASKGQGSNEQF